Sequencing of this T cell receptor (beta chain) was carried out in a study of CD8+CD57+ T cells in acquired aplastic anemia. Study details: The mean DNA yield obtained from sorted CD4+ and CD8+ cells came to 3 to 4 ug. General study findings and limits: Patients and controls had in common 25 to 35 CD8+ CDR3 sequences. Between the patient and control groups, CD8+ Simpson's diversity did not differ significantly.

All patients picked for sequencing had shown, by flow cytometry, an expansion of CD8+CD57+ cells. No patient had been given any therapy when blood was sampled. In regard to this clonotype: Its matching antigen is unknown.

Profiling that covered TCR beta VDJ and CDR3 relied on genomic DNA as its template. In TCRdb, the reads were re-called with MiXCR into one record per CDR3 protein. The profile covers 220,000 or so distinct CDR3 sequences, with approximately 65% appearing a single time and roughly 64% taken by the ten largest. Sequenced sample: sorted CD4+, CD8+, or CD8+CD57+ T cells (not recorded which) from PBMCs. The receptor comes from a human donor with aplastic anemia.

CDR3 in DNA: TGCAGCCTGCCTAGGGAGGCAGCAGATACGCAGTATTTT. Its translation is CSLPREAADTQYF. The V call is TRBV20-1, the J call TRBJ2-3, with D maybe TRBD2 (6 bases). The CDR3 runs to 13 residues. Germline-derived CDR1 and CDR2 are DFQATT and SNEGSKA (reference sequence).